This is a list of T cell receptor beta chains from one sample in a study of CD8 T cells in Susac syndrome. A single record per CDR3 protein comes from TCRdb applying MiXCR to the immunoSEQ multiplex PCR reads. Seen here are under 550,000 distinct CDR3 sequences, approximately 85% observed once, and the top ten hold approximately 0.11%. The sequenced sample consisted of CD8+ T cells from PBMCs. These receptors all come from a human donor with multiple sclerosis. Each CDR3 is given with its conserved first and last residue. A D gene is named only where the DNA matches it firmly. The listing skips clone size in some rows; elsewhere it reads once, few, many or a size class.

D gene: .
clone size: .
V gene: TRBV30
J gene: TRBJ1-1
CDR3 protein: CAWSAMSPRAMNTEAFF
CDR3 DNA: TGTGCCTGGAGTGCGATGTCCCCCAGGGCAATGAACACTGAAGCTTTCTTT

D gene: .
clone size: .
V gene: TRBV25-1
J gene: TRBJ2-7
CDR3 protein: CASSEYGYEQHF
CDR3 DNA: TGTGCCAGCAGTGAATATGGTTACGAGCAGCACTTC

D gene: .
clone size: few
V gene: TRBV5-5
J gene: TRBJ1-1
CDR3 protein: CASTLGGLQSTEAFF
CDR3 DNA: TGTGCCAGCACCCTTGGCGGCTTGCAGAGCACTGAAGCTTTCTTT

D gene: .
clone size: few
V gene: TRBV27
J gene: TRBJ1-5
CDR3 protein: CASSPTGGGQPQHF
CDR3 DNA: TGTGCCAGCAGTCCCACGGGGGGGGGCCAGCCCCAGCATTTT

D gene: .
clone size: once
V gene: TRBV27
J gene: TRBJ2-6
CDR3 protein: CASSQNPGHEDSGANVLTF
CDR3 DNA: TGTGCCAGCAGTCAAAACCCGGGACACGAAGACTCTGGGGCCAACGTCCTGACTTTC

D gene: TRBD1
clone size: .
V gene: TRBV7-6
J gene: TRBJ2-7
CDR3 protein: CASSWDSQSYEQYF
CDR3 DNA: TGTGCCAGCAGTTGGGACAGTCAGTCCTACGAGCAGTACTTC

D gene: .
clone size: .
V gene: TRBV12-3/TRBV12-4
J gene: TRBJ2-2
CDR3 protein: CASRLGRTNTGELFF
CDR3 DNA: TGTGCCAGCAGATTAGGACGGACGAACACCGGGGAGCTGTTTTTT

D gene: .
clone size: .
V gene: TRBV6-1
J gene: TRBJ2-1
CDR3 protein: CASSSVVGRGYNEQFF
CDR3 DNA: TGTGCCAGCAGTAGTGTGGTCGGGCGGGGTTACAATGAGCAGTTCTTC

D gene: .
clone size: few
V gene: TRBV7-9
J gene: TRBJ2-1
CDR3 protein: CASSLGAPSYNEQFF
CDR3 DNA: TGTGCCAGCAGCTTAGGCGCTCCCTCCTACAATGAGCAGTTCTTC

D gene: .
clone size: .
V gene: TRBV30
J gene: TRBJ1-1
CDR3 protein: CAWSEMGPTEAFF
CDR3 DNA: TGTGCCTGGAGTGAAATGGGGCCCACTGAAGCTTTCTTT

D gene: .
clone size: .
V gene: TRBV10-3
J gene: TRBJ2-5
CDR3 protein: CAINPGHMQETQYF
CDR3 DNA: TGTGCCATCAATCCGGGACACATGCAAGAGACCCAGTACTTC

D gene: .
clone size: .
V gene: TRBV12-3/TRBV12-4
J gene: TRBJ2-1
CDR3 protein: CASSLAPASSYNEQFF
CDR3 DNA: TGTGCCAGCAGTTTAGCCCCCGCGAGCTCCTACAATGAGCAGTTCTTC

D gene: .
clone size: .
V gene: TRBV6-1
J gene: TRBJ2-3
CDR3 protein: CASGSTASDTQYF
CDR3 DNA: TGTGCCAGCGGTTCGACGGCGTCAGATACGCAGTATTTT

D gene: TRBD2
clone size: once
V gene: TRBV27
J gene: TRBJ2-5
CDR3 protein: CASSFRFVRLAENQETQYF
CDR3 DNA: TGTGCCAGCAGTTTTCGTTTTGTACGACTAGCGGAAAATCAAGAGACCCAGTACTTC

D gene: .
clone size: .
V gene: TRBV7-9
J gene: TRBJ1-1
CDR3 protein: CASSLEDSLGAFF
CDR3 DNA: TGTGCCAGCAGCTTAGAAGACAGTCTAGGGGCTTTCTTT

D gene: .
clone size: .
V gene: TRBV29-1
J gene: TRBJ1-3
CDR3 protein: CSVEDHSTETISGNTIYF
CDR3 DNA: TGCAGCGTTGAAGATCATTCGACCGAAACCATCTCTGGAAACACCATATATTTT

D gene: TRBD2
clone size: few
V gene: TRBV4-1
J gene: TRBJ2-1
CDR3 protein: CASSGRGLAGENEQFF
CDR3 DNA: TGCGCCAGCAGCGGCCGAGGACTAGCGGGAGAGAATGAGCAGTTCTTC

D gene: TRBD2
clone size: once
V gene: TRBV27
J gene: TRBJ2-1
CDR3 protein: CASRGTGTSDVGNEQFF
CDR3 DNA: TGTGCCAGCAGGGGGACCGGGACTAGCGATGTTGGCAATGAGCAGTTCTTC

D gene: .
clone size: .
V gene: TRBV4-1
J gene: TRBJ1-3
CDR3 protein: CASSQYFSSGNTIYF
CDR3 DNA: TGCGCCAGCAGCCAATACTTCAGCTCTGGAAACACCATATATTTT

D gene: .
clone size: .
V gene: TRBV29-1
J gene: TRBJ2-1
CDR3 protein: CSGAATYNEQFF
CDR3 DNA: TGCAGCGGTGCGGCCACTTACAATGAGCAGTTCTTC

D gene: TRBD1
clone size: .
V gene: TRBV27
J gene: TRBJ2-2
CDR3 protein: CASWNSRDSFTGELFF
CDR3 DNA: TGTGCCAGCTGGAATAGCCGGGACAGCTTTACCGGGGAGCTGTTTTTT

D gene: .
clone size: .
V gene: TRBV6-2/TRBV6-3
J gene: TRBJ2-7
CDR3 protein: CASSSSRETIYEQYF
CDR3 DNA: TGTGCCAGCAGCTCATCTCGGGAGACCATCTACGAGCAGTACTTC

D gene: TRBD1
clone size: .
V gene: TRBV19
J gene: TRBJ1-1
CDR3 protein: CAIATGVGEAFF
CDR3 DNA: TGTGCCATCGCGACAGGGGTTGGTGAAGCTTTCTTT

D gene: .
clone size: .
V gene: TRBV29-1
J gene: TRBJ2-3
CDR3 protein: CSVDLGQFTDTQYF
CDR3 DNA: TGCAGCGTTGATCTGGGGCAGTTCACAGATACGCAGTATTTT

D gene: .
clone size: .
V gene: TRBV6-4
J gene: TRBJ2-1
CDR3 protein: CASSEGGGQINEQFF
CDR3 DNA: TGTGCCAGCAGTGAGGGTGGGGGCCAGATCAATGAGCAGTTCTTC

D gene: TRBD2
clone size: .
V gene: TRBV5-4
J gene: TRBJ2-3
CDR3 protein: CASSAGVGTDTQYF
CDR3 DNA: TGTGCCAGCAGCGCGGGAGTAGGAACAGATACGCAGTATTTT

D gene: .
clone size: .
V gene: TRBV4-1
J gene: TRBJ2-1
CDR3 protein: CASSQVVQGFYNEQFF
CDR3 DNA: TGCGCCAGCAGCCAAGTTGTACAGGGCTTCTACAATGAGCAGTTCTTC

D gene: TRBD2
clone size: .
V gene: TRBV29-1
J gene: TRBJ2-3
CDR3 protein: CSGKREGLTDTQYF
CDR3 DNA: TGCAGCGGGAAGCGGGAGGGACTCACAGATACGCAGTATTTT

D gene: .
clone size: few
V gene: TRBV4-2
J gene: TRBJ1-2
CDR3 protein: CASSHSSIEGGYGYTF
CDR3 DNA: TGTGCCAGCAGCCATAGCTCCATCGAAGGGGGCTATGGCTACACCTTC

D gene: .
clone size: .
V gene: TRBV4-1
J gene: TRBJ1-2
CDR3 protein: CASSQDRAAYGYTF
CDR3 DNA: TGCGCCAGCAGCCAAGATAGGGCTGCCTATGGCTACACCTTC